This T cell receptor (beta chain) was retrieved from a study of blood T cell repertoires in COVID-19 (TCRdb year 2020). Regarding the research as a whole: Samples from collaborators originated in the United States, Italy and Spain and spanned both the acute and convalescent phases of COVID-19. The material from the prospective study consisted of cDNA or gDNA derived from T cells, B-cell-depleted T cells, or PBMCs. Deeply sampled blood TCRbeta repertoires from subjects exposed to, actively infected with, or recovered from COVID-19 were included in the dataset. The repertoires were released in a freely available public database intended as a resource for research on the immune response to SARS-CoV-2. Samples were obtained from the ongoing ImmuneRACE study (first 160 participants) and from 1,254 subjects provided by 6 global collaborators. Sample metadata almost always included a de-identified subject ID, COVID-19 status, age in years and sex. Where available, HLA class I and class II types were taken from metadata supplied by the sample provider and were not determined by assay-based typing. What the study reported, not specific to this receptor: The quantity of clinical and demographic metadata differed by source and by participant and was supplied without curation.

In its sample, this clone was seen once. The antigen it binds to is not known. Base qualities are not provided; no much larger clone lies one nucleotide away. Whole blood was collected in K2EDTA tubes by collaborating institutions according to the institutions' own protocols. For TCRbeta analysis, collaborators shipped samples as frozen whole blood, isolated PBMCs, or DNA extracted from either of those sample types. CDR1 and CDR2 (SGHVS, FQNEAQ) derive from the germline V gene. Including the terminal cysteine and phenylalanine, the CDR3 comprises 15 residues. The read is trimmed to its CDR3 DNA, 45 bases read in frame from base 1. Germline trimming amounts to 4 bases on V and 9 bases on J, with 9 as the count of junction bases outside the gene matches. TCRbeta CDR3 regions were amplified from genomic DNA using the immunoSEQ Assay, a bias-controlled multiplex PCR. The authors processed their data as follows. The number of nucleated cells in each sample was estimated by amplification of reference gene primers within the assay. Sequence reads were collapsed and filtered to measure the absolute abundance of every unique TCRbeta CDR3 rearrangement. Productive Simpson clonality was computed per sample as the square root of Simpson's diversity index over productive rearrangements. TCRdb carries this immuneACCESS record with in-frame sequences only. Its versions omit some clonotypes, under half of them owing to an unresolved V gene in the studies checked, with the rest unexplained. The D gene and trimming were derived from the DNA, and the V and J assignments and clone size from that table. The sample profile shows 200,000 to 300,000 clones; 65% to 90% of them were found once. Just under 2% of the sample comes from the top ten.

This clonotype originated in a man aged 25 to 40 with active or convalescent COVID-19. Material for sequencing was peripheral blood. The chain is made from TRBV7-8 and TRBJ1-6, and TRBD1 matches 7 of the central bases. In nucleotides, the sequence is TGTGCCAGCAGCTACCGACAGGGTATCGGTTCACCCCTCCACTTT. Its translation reads: CASSYRQGIGSPLHF.